Listed below are T cell receptor beta chains from one sample, sequenced in a study of PD-1 blockade in classical Hodgkin lymphoma. Only in-frame clones appear in the TCRdb table, and some are missing; sequencing was by immunoSEQ multiplex PCR. The sample has tens of thousands of clones; roughly 65% are singletons. The sequenced sample was peripheral blood mononuclear cells (PBMCs), obtained before the fourth cycle of nivolumab. The receptors derive from a human donor with classical Hodgkin lymphoma. Each CDR3 is given with its conserved first and last residue. D genes are given only for firm matches.

TRBJ2-1	NA	TRBV29-1	CSQSSDYNEQFF
TRBJ1-5	NA	TRBV18	CASSDRVLGNQPQHF
TRBJ1-2	NA	TRBV19	CASSGQGANYGYTF
TRBJ2-2	NA	TRBV19	CASSIPTGSNTGELFF
TRBJ2-7	NA	TRBV9	CASSVDSSVPYEQYF
TRBJ2-7	NA	TRBV7-2	CASSLAKGPGYEQYF
TRBJ2-7	NA	TRBV28	CASSVSYEQYF
TRBJ1-1	TRBD1	TRBV5-1	CASRPGTANTEAFF
TRBJ2-6	NA	TRBV4-3	CASSHTYGTFGANVLTF
TRBJ1-5	NA	TRBV11-2	CASSFTDHQPQHF
TRBJ2-3	NA	TRBV28	CASISLGRMGTDTQYF
TRBJ2-3	NA	TRBV14	CASSPPGDTQYF
TRBJ1-4	NA	TRBV30	CAWSRGSTNEKLFF
TRBJ2-6	NA	TRBV30	CAWSVRGTGANVLTF
TRBJ1-6	NA	TRBV6-4	CASSYLRYNSPLHF
TRBJ1-1	NA	TRBV7-2	CASSLGSQEAFF
TRBJ2-3	NA	TRBV19	CASSRVAEFTDTQYF
TRBJ1-6	NA	TRBV30	CAWSARDNSPLHF
TRBJ1-5	NA	TRBV28	CASNPGLSNQPQHF
TRBJ2-3	NA	TRBV28	CASLGASTDTQYF
TRBJ1-5	TRBD1	TRBV28	CANRGGQPNQPQHF
TRBJ2-5	NA	TRBV5-1	CASSLDRYQETQYF
TRBJ1-5	NA	TRBV28	CATMGTNQPQHF
TRBJ1-1	NA	TRBV9	CASSVDWGVAEAFF
TRBJ2-7	NA	TRBV7-2	CASSLVSTGTHPYEQYF
TRBJ2-1	NA	TRBV28	CASSLELVGEQFF
TRBJ2-2	TRBD1	TRBV9	CASSVETGGTGELFF
TRBJ1-1	NA	TRBV19	CASSTSRVAAFF
TRBJ2-7	TRBD1	TRBV10-3	CAIRRGQGNYEQYF
TRBJ2-5	TRBD2	TRBV9	CASSVRPTSGGAETQYF
TRBJ2-7	TRBD1	TRBV6-1	CASSAGGQGAYEQYF
TRBJ2-1	NA	TRBV27	CASSRVGTNPNEQFF
TRBJ2-7	NA	TRBV7-2	CASSLGRGNSYEQYF
TRBJ2-5	TRBD1	TRBV28	CASIGFGDSQETQYF
TRBJ1-6	TRBD1	TRBV6-5	CASSYSGQGNSPLHF
TRBJ2-6	NA	TRBV16	CASSQRGTGANVLTF
TRBJ2-5	TRBD2	TRBV27	CASSLSSGGETQYF
TRBJ1-1	NA	TRBV6-5	CASSYSSGPEAFF
TRBJ2-1	NA	TRBV9	CASSPSMAGSYNEQFF
TRBJ1-4	NA	TRBV7-2	CASSQGYEKLFF
TRBJ2-1	NA	TRBV7-2	CASSLTGSEQFF
TRBJ2-5	NA	TRBV21-1	CASSKVGRASQETQYF
TRBJ2-3	TRBD1	TRBV5-8	CASSWKGGSSTDTQYF
TRBJ1-1	NA	TRBV28	CASSAVGFDVNTEAFF
TRBJ2-3	NA	TRBV6-5	CASSYAGWADTQYF
TRBJ1-3	NA	TRBV7-8	CASSLVGSPGNTIYF
TRBJ2-3	TRBD2	TRBV11-3	CASSSGGGSTDTQYF
TRBJ2-6	NA	TRBV28	CASSLRSGVGSGANVLTF
TRBJ1-2	NA	TRBV27	CASSPSRDERIGYTF
TRBJ2-7	NA	TRBV7-2	CASSFEGGDHYEQYF
TRBJ1-5	NA	TRBV19	CASSGETGTGNSNQPQHF
TRBJ2-3	TRBD1	TRBV5-6	CASSLGDSGADTQYF
TRBJ2-4	NA	TRBV5-1	CASSSSSQGKNIQYF
TRBJ2-7	NA	TRBV4-3	CASSQEVKNEQYF
TRBJ2-6	NA	TRBV19	CASESLSGANVLTF